Following are 10 T cell receptor beta chains from one sample sequenced in a study of blood T cell repertoires in COVID-19. Some clones are missing from TCRdb's copy, which holds only in-frame ones; the method was immunoSEQ multiplex PCR. The sample lists roughly 170,000 clones; approximately 84% were seen once. The sample was peripheral blood. Receptors were obtained from a man aged 35 to 55 who had recovered from COVID-19.

This rearrangement joins TRBV6-1 to TRBJ2-7; D is undetermined. The germline V gene has CDR1 MNHNS and CDR2 SASEGT. The CDR3 covers 14 residues. V dropped 1 base and J dropped 5 bases, with 12 bases sitting between them. The CDR3 loop is CASSEERASNEQYF. The CDR3 nucleotides read TGTGCCAGCAGTGAAGAAAGAGCCTCGAACGAGCAGTACTTC.

J is TRBJ1-1 and V is TRBV7-2, with D tentatively TRBD1 (6 bases). Trimming shortened V by 2 bases and J by 8 bases, and 12 bases separated the two germline ends. The CDR3 contains 13 residues. Germline V gene sequence: CDR1 SGHTA, CDR2 FQGNSA. CDR3 nucleotides: TGTGCCAGCAGCTTAAACCGGGACATAGAAGCTTTCTTT. It codes for CASSLNRDIEAFF.

V gene TRBV6-6 combines with J gene TRBJ2-3, with TRBD2 identical over 7 bases. J lost 4 bases, V lost 8 bases, and 9 bases had no gene match. The CDR3 loop spans 14 amino acids. Germline V lookup: CDR1 MNHNY, CDR2 SVGAGI (reference sequence). The CDR3 loop reads CASGEVAGSDTQYF. In DNA form, the CDR3 reads TGTGCCAGCGGGGAAGTAGCGGGTTCAGATACGCAGTATTTT.

The V call is TRBV7-2, the J call TRBJ2-5; D is unresolved. The V and J ends lost 5 bases and 4 bases respectively, with 14 bases between them. The CDR3 is made up of 14 amino acids. Germline V gene lookup returns CDR1 SGHTA and CDR2 FQGNSA. In DNA form, the CDR3 reads TGTGCCAGCAGCCCCTTTGCCACGGGAGAGACCCAGTACTTC. This encodes CASSPFATGETQYF.

V gene TRBV6-5 combines with J gene TRBJ1-3; weak D call: TRBD1 (6 bases). The V end lost 8 bases, the J end lost 3 bases, and 17 bases lay between the germline ends. CDR1 MNHEY and CDR2 SVGAGI come from the germline V gene. The CDR3 runs to 15 residues. CDR3 loop: CASGFAGASGNTIYF. The CDR3 DNA sequence: TGTGCCAGCGGTTTTGCGGGGGCGAGTGGAAACACCATATATTTT.

V and J are TRBV6-5 and TRBJ2-7; 9 nucleotides line up with TRBD1. The V gene end was trimmed by 6 bases and the J gene end by 5 bases; junction bases not matched to a gene: 5. CDR1 and CDR2 from the germline V gene are MNHEY and SVGAGI. The CDR3 is made up of 13 amino acids. In nucleotides, the CDR3 is TGTGCCAGCAGGTCCGGGACAGGGAACGAGCAGTACTTC. This encodes CASRSGTGNEQYF.

This clone was picked up one time. This chain joins TRBV6-5 and TRBJ1-1; 10 nucleotides line up with TRBD1. There are 13 residues in the CDR3. Trimming at V came to 6 bases and at J to 6 bases, leaving 4 bases not matched to a gene. Per the germline V gene, CDR1 is MNHEY and CDR2 is SVGAGI. CDR3 sequence (DNA): TGTGCCAGCAGCCCGGGACAGGGGTCTGAAGCTTTCTTT. Its translation is CASSPGQGSEAFF.

The chain has TRBV27 and TRBJ2-7; 12 positions agree with TRBD2. The CDR3 is 16 residues long. Germline values: CDR1 MNHEY, CDR2 SMNVEV (reference sequence). The V segment lost 5 bases and the J segment 2 bases; nucleotides outside the gene matches: 7. CDR3 DNA: TGTGCCAGCAGTCTTAAGACTAGCGGGAGCGCCTACGAGCAGTACTTC. This encodes CASSLKTSGSAYEQYF.

The V and J genes are TRBV3-1 (or the pseudogene TRBV3-2) and TRBJ1-3, with 8 bases lining up with TRBD1. The CDR3 has 16 amino acids. J lost 4 bases, V lost 5 bases, and 10 bases had no gene match. CDR1 and CDR2 from the germline V gene are LGHDT and YNNKEL (reference sequence). This CDR3 is CASSAPMTGVGNTIYF. The CDR3 nucleotides are TGTGCCAGCAGCGCTCCGATGACAGGGGTCGGAAACACCATATATTTT.

V gene TRBV5-4 combines with J gene TRBJ2-7, with D perhaps TRBD2 (6 bases). Germline V gene sequence: CDR1 SGHNT, CDR2 YYREEE (reference sequence). V dropped 4 bases and J dropped 4 bases, with 15 bases sitting between them. The CDR3 has 14 residues. The CDR3 DNA follows: TGTGCCAGCAGCGGGGTCCCAGGGAGGTACGAGCAGTACTTC. Its protein is CASSGVPGRYEQYF. Complete variable domain (other parts from reference TRBV5-4 and TRBJ2-7): ETGVTQSPTHLIKTRGQQVTLRCSSQSGHNTVSWYQQALGQGPQFIFQYYREEENGRGNFPPRFSGLQFPNYSSELNVNALELDDSALYLCASSGVPGRYEQYFGPGTRLTVT.